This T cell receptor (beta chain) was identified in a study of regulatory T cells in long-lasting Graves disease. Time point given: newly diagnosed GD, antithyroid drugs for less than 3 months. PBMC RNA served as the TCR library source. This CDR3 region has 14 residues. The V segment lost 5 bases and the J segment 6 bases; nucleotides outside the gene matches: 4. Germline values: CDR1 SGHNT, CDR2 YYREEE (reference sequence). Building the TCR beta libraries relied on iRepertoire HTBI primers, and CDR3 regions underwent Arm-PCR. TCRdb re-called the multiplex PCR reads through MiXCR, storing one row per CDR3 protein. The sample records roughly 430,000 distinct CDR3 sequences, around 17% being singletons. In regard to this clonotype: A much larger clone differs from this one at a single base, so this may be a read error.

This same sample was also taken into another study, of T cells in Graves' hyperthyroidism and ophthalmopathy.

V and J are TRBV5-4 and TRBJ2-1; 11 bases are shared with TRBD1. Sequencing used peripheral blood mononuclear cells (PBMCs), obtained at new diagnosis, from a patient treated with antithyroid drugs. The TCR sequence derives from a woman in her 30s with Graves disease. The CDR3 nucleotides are TGTGCCAGCAGGCCCGGGACAGGGGGCAATGAGCAGTTCTTC. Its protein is CASRPGTGGNEQFF.